This T cell receptor (beta chain) emerged from a study of human T cells and chemical hapten exposure. Study outcomes and limitations: Every donor had alopecia, and their immune response may therefore differ from healthy people's.

TCRdb reprocessed the RACE reads via MiXCR and lists one record per CDR3 protein. The table has around 380,000 distinct CDR3 sequences, approximately 5% seen once. The CDR3 is made up of 15 amino acids. Trimming removed 2 bases at V and 3 bases at J, with 14 bases between. Germline V gives CDR1 MNHNS, CDR2 SASEGT. The time point here: pre-sensitization, week 0. The treatment is: therapeutic diphenylcyclopropenone sensitization with weekly scalp DPC. This clonotype was detected only a few times. Antigen: not known. This material consisted of whole blood, taken in connection with sensitization to the hapten diphenylcyclopropenone (DPC). The clonotype originates from a woman between 18 and 29 years old with alopecia areata. Some clones in this sample may be carry-over from other donors' samples. This sequence joins TRBV6-1 and TRBJ2-7; perhaps TRBD1 as D (6 bases). The CDR3 sequence is CASSEFSRGDYEQYF. For the CDR3, the DNA is TGTGCCAGCAGTGAATTTTCCAGGGGAGACTACGAGCAGTACTTC.